This T cell receptor (beta chain) was found in a study of long-term antiretroviral therapy in people with HIV. As concerns this clone: Its antigen remains unknown.

Notes on the study in general: Compared with controls, HIV repertoires showed narrower CDR3 length ranges. Blood dates from 2004 to 2017, possibly under older ART regimens. Information on adherence to ART, viral resistance or therapy changes was unavailable.

Germline V gene sequence: CDR1 MNHEY, CDR2 SMNVEV (reference sequence). V was pared by 5 bases and J by 3 bases, with 7 bases of the junction left unmatched. This CDR3 contains 16 residues. immunoSEQ v3.0 was run at survey level. Assay used: immunoSEQ multiplex PCR; TCRdb lists only in-frame clones, some missing. The sample contains tens of thousands of clones, 70% to 85% of which appear only once. Here the sequenced sample was unsorted PBMCs, taken 0.8 years before starting antiretroviral therapy. This clonotype was obtained from a man younger than 35 with HIV. V and J are TRBV27 and TRBJ2-1; TRBD2 matches at 10 bases. CDR3 nucleotides: TGTGCCAGCAGTGGCCGGACTAGCGGCTACTACAATGAGCAGTTCTTC. It is translated as CASSGRTSGYYNEQFF.